This T cell receptor beta chain appears in the sequencing data of a study of cytomegalovirus exposure and HLA in healthy donors. Study-level information: From donors who were HLA-typed, an early data release held about 85 million unique TCRs. Assignment to the Caucasian-associated ancestry cluster applied to 75% to 85% of the approximately 400 genotyped donors. Findings of the study overall: It emerged from a later analysis that several of the most significant clusters appeared to be linked to common viral pathogens. Some V segments could not be told apart, so they were left out, TRBV6-2 and TRBV6-3 among them.

In the case of this clone: The target antigen is unknown.

CDR3 length: 12 residues. Germline V gives CDR1 MGHDK, CDR2 SYGVNS. V dropped 8 bases and J dropped 6 bases, with 13 bases sitting between them. The PCR had 60 Vbeta and 13 Jbeta primers. The table came from immunoSEQ multiplex PCR; TCRdb's copy has only in-frame clones and leaves some out. In the table there are about 140,000 clones, nearly 80% of which are singletons. The clonotype was recovered from a woman aged 30 to 39 in good health and CMV-seronegative. Sequencing input: PBMCs. V is TRBV25-1 and J is TRBJ1-2; D is uncertain. CDR3 sequence (DNA): TGTGCCAGCGATTCACTAAGAGATGGCTACACCTTC. As protein: CASDSLRDGYTF.